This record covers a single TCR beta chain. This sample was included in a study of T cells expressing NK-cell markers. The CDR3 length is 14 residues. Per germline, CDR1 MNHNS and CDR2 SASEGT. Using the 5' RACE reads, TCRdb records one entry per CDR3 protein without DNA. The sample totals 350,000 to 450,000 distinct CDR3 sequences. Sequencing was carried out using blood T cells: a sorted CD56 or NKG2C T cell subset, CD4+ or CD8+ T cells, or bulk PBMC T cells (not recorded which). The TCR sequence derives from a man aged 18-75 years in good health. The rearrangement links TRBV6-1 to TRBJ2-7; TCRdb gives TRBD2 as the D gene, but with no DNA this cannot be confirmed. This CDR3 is CATRVSGTAYEQYF.